This record concerns one T cell receptor beta chain sequence. Its antigen is currently not known. The sample holds no much larger clone one base away, and base qualities are not on file. The trial excluded patients who had a history of autoimmune disease or who were on systemic immunosuppression. Peripheral blood for TCR sequencing was drawn from every dose cohort at baseline, at cycle 4 day 1 and at cycle 7 day 1. The samples were taken from a phase I, first-in-human, multicenter, open-label dose-escalation trial of ivuxolimab. Adults with locally advanced or metastatic head and neck squamous cell, hepatocellular, melanoma or renal cell carcinoma were enrolled in the trial. Before TCR sequencing, CD4+ T cells and CD8+ T cells from peripheral blood were sorted into separate populations. Genomic DNA was isolated from the sorted cells so that the TCRbeta CDR3 region could be sequenced. TCRbeta CDR3 regions were sequenced using the immunoSEQ Assay. Entries here come from immuneACCESS through TCRdb and include only in-frame sequences with V and J called. Some clones fail to appear in such tables; in the studies checked, an unresolved V gene covers under half of the shortfall, and the cause of the remainder is unknown. The sample table records 70,000 to 75,000 clones; about 82% of these occur just once. Almost 6% of the sample comes from the top ten.

The data belong to a study of OX40 agonist ivuxolimab in advanced cancers. Looking at the study overall: Ivuxolimab was a fully human IgG2 agonistic monoclonal antibody targeting the costimulatory receptor OX40 (CD134). Intravenous ivuxolimab was administered to patients every 2 weeks at six dose levels: 0.01, 0.1, 0.3, 1.5, 3 and 10 mg/kg. Among the approximately 50 dose-escalation patients, about 19 had hepatocellular carcinoma, roughly 15 melanoma, 9 renal cell carcinoma and 9 head and neck cancer. In the dose-escalation cohort, 82.7% of patients were male, and the mean age was approximately 60 years, with a range of roughly 20 to 80. Patients were allowed to have had prior anti-PD-1, anti-PD-L1 or anti-CTLA-4 therapy, and around 43% of the dose-escalation patients had been treated with checkpoint inhibitors. Three dose-escalation patients achieved partial responses, one with hepatocellular carcinoma and two with cutaneous melanoma. The purpose of peripheral TCRbeta sequencing was to test whether ivuxolimab changed TCR sequence diversity and led to clonal T-cell expansion. The paper reports the monotherapy dose-escalation portion (N = 52 patients) of the phase I ivuxolimab trial. Findings and caveats that apply to the study as a whole: Low levels of normalized T-cell clonal expansion were also seen in some nonresponding patients. The antigen specificity of the clonally expanded peripheral T cells was not determined. Clonal expansion of both CD4+ and CD8+ blood T cells was observed from baseline to week 6 at doses 0.1 to 3.0 mg/kg. After ivuxolimab, more expanded clones were found on average in CD8+ T cells than in CD4+ T cells. In partial responders in the 0.1-3.0 mg/kg groups, normalized peripheral clonal expansion was found to be among the lowest, especially among CD8+ T cells.

CDR1 and CDR2 were assigned from the germline V gene as SGHRS and YFSETQ. The CDR3 sequence holds 15 residues, the cysteine and phenylalanine included. Only the CDR3 DNA is retained, 45 bases long and in frame from the first base. Between the V and J ends, shortened by 4 bases and 7 bases respectively, the junction contains 20 bases. The clonotype was recovered from an adult with an advanced solid tumor such as melanoma, head and neck, liver or kidney cancer. The input for sequencing was CD4+ or CD8+ T cells sorted from blood, taken in a trial of the OX40 agonist ivuxolimab. The chain is assembled from TRBV5-1 and TRBJ2-5; the D segment could be TRBD1, given 6 matching bases. The CDR3 protein is CASSLDRSLWRTQYF. The nucleotides are TGCGCCAGCAGCCTCGACAGGAGCCTTTGGAGGACCCAGTACTTC.